The subject of this entry is one T cell receptor beta chain. No antigen is known for it. The data were taken from a study of OX40 agonist ivuxolimab in advanced cancers. Study as a whole: Partial response was recorded in three patients: one hepatocellular carcinoma and two cutaneous melanoma cases.

Germline-derived CDR1 and CDR2 are SGHNT and YYREEE (reference sequence). V was trimmed by 0 bases and J by 5 bases, leaving 10 bases between them. This CDR3 is built from 14 residues. Some clones are missing from TCRdb's copy, which holds only in-frame ones; the method was immunoSEQ multiplex PCR. Of tens of thousands of clones listed, approximately 80% are singletons. General study results and limits: At doses 0.1 to 3.0 mg/kg, CD4+ and CD8+ clones expanded.

Systemic immunosuppression or a history of autoimmune disease excluded patients. The material was CD4+ or CD8+ T cells sorted from blood, obtained in a trial of the OX40 agonist ivuxolimab. The sequence was collected from an adult with an advanced solid tumor such as melanoma, head and neck, liver or kidney cancer. The chain carries TRBV5-4 and TRBJ2-3, with D possibly matching TRBD1 (6 bases). The CDR3 region has the DNA TGTGCCAGCAGCTTGGACCAGGGGTTAGATACGCAGTATTTT. This sequence encodes CASSLDQGLDTQYF.